This T cell receptor (beta chain) was sequenced in a study of T-cell memory formation after mild COVID-19. Study-wide results and limits: Contracting clones from day 15 to 85 showed balanced CD4/CD8; later expanders favored CD4+.

cDNA libraries for TCR alpha and TCR beta, carrying sample barcodes and UMIs, came from 5'RACE with constant-segment primers. From the 5' RACE reads, TCRdb called clonotypes with MiXCR, one entry per CDR3 protein. Of fewer than 60,000 distinct CDR3 sequences in the sample, 27% were seen once. The CDR3 consists of 16 residues. V was shortened by 6 bases and J by 0 bases, with 14 bases between the two germline ends. The germline CDR1 and CDR2 sequences are MNHNS and SASEGT. This clonotype showed up just a few times. Its antigen is as yet unknown. The chain is built from TRBV6-1 and TRBJ2-2; D is possibly TRBD1 or TRBD2 (7 bases each). Sequencing used PBMCs or a T cell subset sorted from them (not recorded which). The receptor was isolated from a man between 18 and 35 years old who had mild COVID-19 (a few samples of this study predate the infection). Cell type and time point are not known. The CDR3 region is CASRRGGTANTGELFF. The CDR3 DNA follows: TGTGCCAGCAGGAGGGGGGGGACAGCGAACACCGGGGAGCTGTTTTTT.